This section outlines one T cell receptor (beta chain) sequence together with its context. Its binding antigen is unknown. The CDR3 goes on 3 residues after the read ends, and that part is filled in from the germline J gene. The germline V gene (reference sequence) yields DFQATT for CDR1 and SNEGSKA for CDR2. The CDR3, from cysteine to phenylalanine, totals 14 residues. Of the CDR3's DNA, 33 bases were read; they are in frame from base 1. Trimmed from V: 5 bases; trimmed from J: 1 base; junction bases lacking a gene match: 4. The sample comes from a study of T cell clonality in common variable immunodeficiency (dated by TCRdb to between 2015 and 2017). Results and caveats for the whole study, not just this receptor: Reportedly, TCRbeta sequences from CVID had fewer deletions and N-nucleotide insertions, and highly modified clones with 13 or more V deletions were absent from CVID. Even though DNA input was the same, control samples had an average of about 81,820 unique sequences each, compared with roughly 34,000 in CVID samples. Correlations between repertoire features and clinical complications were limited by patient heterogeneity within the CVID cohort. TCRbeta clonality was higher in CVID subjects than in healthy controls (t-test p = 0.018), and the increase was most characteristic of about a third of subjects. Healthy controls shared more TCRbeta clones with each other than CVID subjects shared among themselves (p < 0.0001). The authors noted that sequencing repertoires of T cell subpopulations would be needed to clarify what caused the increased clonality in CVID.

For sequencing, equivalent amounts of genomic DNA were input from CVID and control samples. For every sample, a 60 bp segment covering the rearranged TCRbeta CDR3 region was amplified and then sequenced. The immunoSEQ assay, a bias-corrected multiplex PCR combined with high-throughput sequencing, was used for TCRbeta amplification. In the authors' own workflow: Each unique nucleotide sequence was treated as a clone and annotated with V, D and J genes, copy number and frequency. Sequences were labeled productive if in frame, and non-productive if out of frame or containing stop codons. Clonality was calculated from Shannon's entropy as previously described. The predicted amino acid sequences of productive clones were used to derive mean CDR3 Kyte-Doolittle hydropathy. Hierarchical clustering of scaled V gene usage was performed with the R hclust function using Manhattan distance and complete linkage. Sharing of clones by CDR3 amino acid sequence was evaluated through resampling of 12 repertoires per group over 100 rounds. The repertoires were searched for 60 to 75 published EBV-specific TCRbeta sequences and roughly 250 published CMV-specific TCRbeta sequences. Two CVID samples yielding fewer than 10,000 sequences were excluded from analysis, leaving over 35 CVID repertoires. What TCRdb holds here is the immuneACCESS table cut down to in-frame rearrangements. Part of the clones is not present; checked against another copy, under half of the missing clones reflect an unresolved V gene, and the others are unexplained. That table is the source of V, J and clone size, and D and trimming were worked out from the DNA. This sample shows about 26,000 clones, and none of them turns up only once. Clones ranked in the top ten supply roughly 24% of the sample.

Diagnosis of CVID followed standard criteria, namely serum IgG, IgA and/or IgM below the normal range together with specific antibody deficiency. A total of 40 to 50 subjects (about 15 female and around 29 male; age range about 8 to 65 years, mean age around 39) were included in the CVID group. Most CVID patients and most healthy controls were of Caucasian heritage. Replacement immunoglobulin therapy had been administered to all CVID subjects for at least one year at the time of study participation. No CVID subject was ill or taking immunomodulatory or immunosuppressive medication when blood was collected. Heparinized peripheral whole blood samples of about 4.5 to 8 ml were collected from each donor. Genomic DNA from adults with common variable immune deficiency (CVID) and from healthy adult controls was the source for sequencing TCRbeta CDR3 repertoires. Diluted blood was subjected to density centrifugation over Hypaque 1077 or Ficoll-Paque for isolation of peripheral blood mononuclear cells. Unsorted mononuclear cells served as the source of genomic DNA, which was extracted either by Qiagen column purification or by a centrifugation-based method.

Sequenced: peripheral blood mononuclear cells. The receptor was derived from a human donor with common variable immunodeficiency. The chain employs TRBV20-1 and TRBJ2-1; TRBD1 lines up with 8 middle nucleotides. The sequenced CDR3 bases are TGCAGTGCTCGGGACAGGCCTTCCTACAATGAG. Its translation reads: CSARDRPSYNE. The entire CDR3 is CSARDRPSYNEQFF.